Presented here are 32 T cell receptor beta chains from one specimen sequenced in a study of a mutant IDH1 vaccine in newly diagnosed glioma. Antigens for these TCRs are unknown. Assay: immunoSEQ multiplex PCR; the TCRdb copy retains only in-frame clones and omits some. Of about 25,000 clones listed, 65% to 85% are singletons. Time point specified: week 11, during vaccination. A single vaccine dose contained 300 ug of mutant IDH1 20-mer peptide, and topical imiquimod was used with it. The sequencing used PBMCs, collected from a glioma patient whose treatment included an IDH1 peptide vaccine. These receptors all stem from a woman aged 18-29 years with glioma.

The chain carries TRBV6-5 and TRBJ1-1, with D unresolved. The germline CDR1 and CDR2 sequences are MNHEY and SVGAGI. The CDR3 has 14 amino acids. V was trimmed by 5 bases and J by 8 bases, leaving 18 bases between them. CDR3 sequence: CASSPTRRTVEAFF. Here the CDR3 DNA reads TGTGCCAGCAGTCCGACGAGGAGGACCGTCGAAGCTTTCTTT.

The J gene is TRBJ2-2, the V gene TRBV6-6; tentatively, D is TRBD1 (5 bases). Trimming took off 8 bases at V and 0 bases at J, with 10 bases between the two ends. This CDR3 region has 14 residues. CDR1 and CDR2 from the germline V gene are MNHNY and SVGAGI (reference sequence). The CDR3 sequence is CASSQEANTGELFF. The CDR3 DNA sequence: TGTGCCAGCTCACAGGAAGCGAACACCGGGGAGCTGTTTTTT.

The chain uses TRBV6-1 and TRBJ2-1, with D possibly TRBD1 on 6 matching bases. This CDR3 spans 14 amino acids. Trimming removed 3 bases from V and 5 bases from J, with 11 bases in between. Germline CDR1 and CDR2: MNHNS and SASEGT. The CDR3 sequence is CASSEWTVNNEQFF. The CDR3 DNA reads TGTGCCAGCAGTGAGTGGACAGTTAACAATGAGCAGTTCTTC.

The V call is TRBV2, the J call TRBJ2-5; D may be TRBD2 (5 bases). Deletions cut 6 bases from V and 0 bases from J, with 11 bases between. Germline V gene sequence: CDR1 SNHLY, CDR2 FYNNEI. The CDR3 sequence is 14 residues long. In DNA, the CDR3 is TGTGCCAGCAGGGCCGACTATCACCAAGAGACCCAGTACTTC. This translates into CASRADYHQETQYF.

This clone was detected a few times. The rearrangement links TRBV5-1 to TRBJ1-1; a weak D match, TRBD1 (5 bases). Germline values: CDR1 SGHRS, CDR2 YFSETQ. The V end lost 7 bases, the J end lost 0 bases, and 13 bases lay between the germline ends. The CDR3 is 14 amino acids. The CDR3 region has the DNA TGCGCCAGCTCCTGGGGGTTCTTGAACACTGAAGCTTTCTTT. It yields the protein CASSWGFLNTEAFF.

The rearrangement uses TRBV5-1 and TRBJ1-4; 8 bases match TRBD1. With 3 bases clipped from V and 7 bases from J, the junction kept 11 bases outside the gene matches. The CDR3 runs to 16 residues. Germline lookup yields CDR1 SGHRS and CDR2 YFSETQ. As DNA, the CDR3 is TGCGCCAGCAGCTCGGGACAGACAGGGGTCGGTGAAAAACTGTTTTTT. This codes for CASSSGQTGVGEKLFF.

The CDR3 DNA reads as TGTGCCAGCGGAGGCTCTGGAAACACCATATATTTT. Translating it yields CASGGSGNTIYF. The chain has TRBV7-2 and TRBJ1-3, with D hard to call. The CDR3 is 12 amino acids. Germline V gene sequence: CDR1 SGHTA, CDR2 FQGNSA. The V end was cut by 8 bases, the J end by 0 bases, with 5 bases between. The whole variable domain, filled in from reference TRBV7-2 and TRBJ1-3, reads GAGVSQSPSNKVTEKGKDVELRCDPISGHTALYWYRQSLGQGLEFLIYFQGNSAPDKSGLPSDRFSAERTGGSVSTLTIQRTQQEDSAVYLCASGGSGNTIYFGEGSWLTVV.

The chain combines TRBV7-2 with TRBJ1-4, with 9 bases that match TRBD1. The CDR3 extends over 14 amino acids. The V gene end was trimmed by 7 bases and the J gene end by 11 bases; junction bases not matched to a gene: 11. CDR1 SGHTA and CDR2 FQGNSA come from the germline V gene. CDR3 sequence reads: CASTRDRASNKLFF. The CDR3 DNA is TGTGCCAGCACCAGGGACAGGGCGAGTAATAAACTGTTTTTT.

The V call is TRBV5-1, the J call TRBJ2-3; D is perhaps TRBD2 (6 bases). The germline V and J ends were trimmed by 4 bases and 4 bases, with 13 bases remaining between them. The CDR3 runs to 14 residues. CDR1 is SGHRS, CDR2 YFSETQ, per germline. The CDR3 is CASSPWTIADTQYF. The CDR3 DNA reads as TGCGCCAGCAGCCCTTGGACTATAGCAGATACGCAGTATTTT.

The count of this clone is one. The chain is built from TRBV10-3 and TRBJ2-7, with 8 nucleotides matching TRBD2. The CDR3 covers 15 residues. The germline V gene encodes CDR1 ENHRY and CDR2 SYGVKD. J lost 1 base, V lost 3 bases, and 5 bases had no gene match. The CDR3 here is CAISETLAGSYEQYF. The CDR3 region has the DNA TGTGCCATCAGTGAAACCCTAGCGGGTTCCTACGAGCAGTACTTC.

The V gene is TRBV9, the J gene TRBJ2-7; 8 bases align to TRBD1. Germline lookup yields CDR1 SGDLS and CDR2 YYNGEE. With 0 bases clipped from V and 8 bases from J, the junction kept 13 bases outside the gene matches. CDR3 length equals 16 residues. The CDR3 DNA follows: TGTGCCAGCAGCGTAGGGGACCTCGGACAGGGAAGGAAGCAGTACTTC. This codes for CASSVGDLGQGRKQYF.

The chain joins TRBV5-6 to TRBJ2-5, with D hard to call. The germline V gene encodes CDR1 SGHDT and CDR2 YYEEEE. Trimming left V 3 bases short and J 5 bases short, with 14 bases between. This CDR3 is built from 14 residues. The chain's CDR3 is CASSSPGLGETQYF. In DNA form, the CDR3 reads TGTGCCAGCAGCTCTCCGGGCCTCGGGGAGACCCAGTACTTC.

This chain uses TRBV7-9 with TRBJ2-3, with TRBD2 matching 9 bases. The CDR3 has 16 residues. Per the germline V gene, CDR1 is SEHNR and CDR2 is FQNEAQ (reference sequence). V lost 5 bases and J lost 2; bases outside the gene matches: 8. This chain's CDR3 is CASSASGTSFTDTQYF. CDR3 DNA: TGTGCCAGCAGCGCCTCCGGGACTAGCTTCACAGATACGCAGTATTTT.

DNA of the CDR3: TGTGCCAGCAGTGAAAGGGGGGGCAGGGAGACCCAGTACTTC. Translation gives CASSERGGRETQYF. The chain uses TRBV2 and TRBJ2-5; tentatively, D is TRBD2 (7 bases). There are 14 residues in the CDR3. The germline V and J ends were trimmed by 2 bases and 5 bases, with 12 bases remaining between them. CDR1 is SNHLY, CDR2 FYNNEI, per germline.

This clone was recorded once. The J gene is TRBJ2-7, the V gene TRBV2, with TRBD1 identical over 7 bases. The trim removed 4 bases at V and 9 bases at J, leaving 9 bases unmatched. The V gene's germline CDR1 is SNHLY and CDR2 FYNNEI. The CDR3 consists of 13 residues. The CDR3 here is CASSGDGQAVQYF. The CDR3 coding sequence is TGTGCCAGCAGTGGAGACGGACAGGCCGTGCAGTACTTC.

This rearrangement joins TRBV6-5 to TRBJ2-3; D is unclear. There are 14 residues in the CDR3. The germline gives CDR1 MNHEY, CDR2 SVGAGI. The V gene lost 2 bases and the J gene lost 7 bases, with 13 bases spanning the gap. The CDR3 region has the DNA TGTGCCAGCAGTTACGATAGCCGCCCCTATACGCAGTATTTT. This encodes CASSYDSRPYTQYF.

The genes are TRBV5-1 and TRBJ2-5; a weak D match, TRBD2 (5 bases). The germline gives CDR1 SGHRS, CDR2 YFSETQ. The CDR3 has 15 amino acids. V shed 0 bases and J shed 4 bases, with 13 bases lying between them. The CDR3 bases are TGCGCCAGCAGCTTGGGGGAGAGGGAAGCAGAGACCCAGTACTTC. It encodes CASSLGEREAETQYF. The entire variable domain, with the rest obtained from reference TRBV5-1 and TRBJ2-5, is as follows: KAGVTQTPRYLIKTRGQQVTLSCSPISGHRSVSWYQQTPGQGLQFLFEYFSETQRNKGNFPGRFSGRQFSNSRSEMNVSTLELGDSALYLCASSLGEREAETQYFGPGTRLLVL.

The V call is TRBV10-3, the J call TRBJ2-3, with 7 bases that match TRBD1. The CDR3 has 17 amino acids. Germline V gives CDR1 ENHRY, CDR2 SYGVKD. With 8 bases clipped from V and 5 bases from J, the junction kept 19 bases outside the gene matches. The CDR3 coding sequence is TGTGCCATCGCTGGGCAGGGGGACCTCCTACCGAGAGATACGCAGTATTTT. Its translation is CAIAGQGDLLPRDTQYF.

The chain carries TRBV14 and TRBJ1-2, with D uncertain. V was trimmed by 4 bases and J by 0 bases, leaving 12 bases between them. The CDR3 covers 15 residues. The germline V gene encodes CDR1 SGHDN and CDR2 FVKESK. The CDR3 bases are TGTGCCAGCAGCCCACTAGAGTTAGCTAACTATGGCTACACCTTC. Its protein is CASSPLELANYGYTF.

CDR3 sequence reads: CASSVIAGSWLQFF. CDR3 coding DNA: TGCGCCAGCAGTGTAATAGCGGGGTCGTGGCTGCAGTTCTTC. V and J are TRBV5-1 and TRBJ2-1, with TRBD2 matching over 8 bases. V shed 5 bases, J shed 12 bases, and the junction held 13 bases outside the gene matches. The CDR3 consists of 14 residues. Germline CDR1 is SGHRS and CDR2 is YFSETQ. Supplemented by reference TRBV5-1 and TRBJ2-1, the full variable domain reads KAGVTQTPRYLIKTRGQQVTLSCSPISGHRSVSWYQQTPGQGLQFLFEYFSETQRNKGNFPGRFSGRQFSNSRSEMNVSTLELGDSALYLCASSVIAGSWLQFFGPGTRLTVL.

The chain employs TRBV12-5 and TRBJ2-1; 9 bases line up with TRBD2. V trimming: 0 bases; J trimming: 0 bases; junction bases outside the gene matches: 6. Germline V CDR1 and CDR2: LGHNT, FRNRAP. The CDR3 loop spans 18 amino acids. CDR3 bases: TGTGCTAGTGGTTTGGTACCTAGCGGGGTATACTCCTACAATGAGCAGTTCTTC. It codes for CASGLVPSGVYSYNEQFF.

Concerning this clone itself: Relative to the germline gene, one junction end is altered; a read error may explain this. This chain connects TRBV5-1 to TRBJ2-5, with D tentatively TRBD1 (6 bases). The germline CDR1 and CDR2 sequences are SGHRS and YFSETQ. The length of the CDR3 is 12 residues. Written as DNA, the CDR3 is TGCGCCAGCAGCTTGGAGGGGCAGGGGTCGCACTTC. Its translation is CASSLEGQGSHF.

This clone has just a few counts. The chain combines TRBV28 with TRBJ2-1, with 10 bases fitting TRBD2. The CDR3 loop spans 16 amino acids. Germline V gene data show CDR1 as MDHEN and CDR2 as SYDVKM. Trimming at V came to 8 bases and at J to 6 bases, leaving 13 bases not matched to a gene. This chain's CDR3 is CASLTGGLAGVNEQFF. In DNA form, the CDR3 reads TGTGCCAGCCTCACGGGGGGGCTAGCGGGAGTCAATGAGCAGTTCTTC.

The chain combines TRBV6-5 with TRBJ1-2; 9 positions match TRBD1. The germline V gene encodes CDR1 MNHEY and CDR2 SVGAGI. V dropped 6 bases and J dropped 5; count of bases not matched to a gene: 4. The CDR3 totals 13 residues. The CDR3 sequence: CASSGQGTYGYTF. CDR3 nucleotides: TGTGCCAGCAGCGGACAGGGGACTTATGGCTACACCTTC.

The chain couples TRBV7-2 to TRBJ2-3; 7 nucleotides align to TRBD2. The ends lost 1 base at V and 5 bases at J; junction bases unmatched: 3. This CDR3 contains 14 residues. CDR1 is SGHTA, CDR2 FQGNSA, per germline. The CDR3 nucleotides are TGTGCCAGCAGCTTAGGAGGACTAGTAGATACGCAGTATTTT. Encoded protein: CASSLGGLVDTQYF.

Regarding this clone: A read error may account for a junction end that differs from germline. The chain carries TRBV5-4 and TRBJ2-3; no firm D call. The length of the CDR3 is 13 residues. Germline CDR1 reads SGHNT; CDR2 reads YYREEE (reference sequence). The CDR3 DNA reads TGTGCCAGCAGCCCCAAGGGCACGGATACGCAGTATTTT. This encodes CASSPKGTDTQYF.

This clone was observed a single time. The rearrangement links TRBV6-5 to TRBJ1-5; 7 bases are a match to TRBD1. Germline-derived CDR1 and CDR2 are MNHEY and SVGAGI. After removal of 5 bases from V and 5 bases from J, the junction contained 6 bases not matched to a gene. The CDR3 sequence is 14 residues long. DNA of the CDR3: TGTGCCAGCAGTGCTCCAGGGGGATATCAGCCCCAGCATTTT. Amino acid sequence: CASSAPGGYQPQHF.

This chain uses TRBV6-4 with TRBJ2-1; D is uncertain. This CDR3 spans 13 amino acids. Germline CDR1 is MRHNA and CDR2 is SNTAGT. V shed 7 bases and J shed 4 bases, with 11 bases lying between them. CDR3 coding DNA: TGTGCCAGCACGCCTGGGCCGTACAATGAGCAGTTCTTC. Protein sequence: CASTPGPYNEQFF.

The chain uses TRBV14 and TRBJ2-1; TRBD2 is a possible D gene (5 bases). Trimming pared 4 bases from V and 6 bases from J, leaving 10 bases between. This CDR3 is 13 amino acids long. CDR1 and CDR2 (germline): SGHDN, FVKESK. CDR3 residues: CASSLVLGNEQFF. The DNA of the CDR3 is TGTGCCAGCAGCCTTGTACTAGGCAATGAGCAGTTCTTC.

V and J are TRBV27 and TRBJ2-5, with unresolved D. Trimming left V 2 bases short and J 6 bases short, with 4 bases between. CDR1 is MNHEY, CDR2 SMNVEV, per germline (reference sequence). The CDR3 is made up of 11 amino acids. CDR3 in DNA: TGTGCCAGCAGTTTAGGACAGACCCAGTACTTC. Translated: CASSLGQTQYF.

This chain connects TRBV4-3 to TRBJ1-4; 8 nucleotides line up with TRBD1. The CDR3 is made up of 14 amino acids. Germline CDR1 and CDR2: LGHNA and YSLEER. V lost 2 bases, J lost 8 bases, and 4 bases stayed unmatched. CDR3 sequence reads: CASSQSTGVEKLFF. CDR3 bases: TGCGCCAGCAGCCAATCGACAGGGGTGGAAAAACTGTTTTTT.

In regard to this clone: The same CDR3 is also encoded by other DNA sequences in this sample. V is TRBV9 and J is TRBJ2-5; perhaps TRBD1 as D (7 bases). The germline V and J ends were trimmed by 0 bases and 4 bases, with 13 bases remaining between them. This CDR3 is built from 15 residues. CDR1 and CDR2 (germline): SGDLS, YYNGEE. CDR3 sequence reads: CASSVDAGGRETQYF. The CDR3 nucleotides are TGTGCCAGCAGCGTAGATGCAGGGGGGCGAGAGACCCAGTACTTC.